The T cell receptor beta chain under discussion was sequenced for a study of response to subunit inactivated influenza vaccine. The V gene's germline CDR1 is SGHTS and CDR2 YDEGEE. The length of the CDR3 is 13 residues. The V and J ends lost 5 bases and 5 bases respectively, with 12 bases between them. TCRdb re-called the RT-PCR reads with MiXCR, one entry per CDR3 protein. The sample includes 500,000 to 550,000 distinct CDR3 sequences, 20% to 25% of them seen just once. This sample also belongs to another study, concerning T cells expressing NK-cell markers. That source adds: UMIs accompanied the 5'RACE template switching by which TCR beta cDNA was made. In 5 or 6 donors, dominant NKG2C+ clonotypes were roughly 1.0-7.0% of CD8+ T cells.

The sequence derives from a man aged 50-59 years who received an inactivated influenza vaccine. Source: CD4+ T cells sorted from PBMCs, taken 11 to 12 days after vaccination. The chain employs TRBV5-8 and TRBJ2-3, with no clear D. The DNA of the CDR3 is TGTGCCAGCAGAATCGCCAGAGAAGATACGCAGTATTTT. Amino acids: CASRIAREDTQYF.